The 31 T cell receptor beta chains below come from one sample, sequenced in a study of cytomegalovirus exposure and HLA in healthy donors. The PCR contained 60 Vbeta and 13 Jbeta primers. Profiled with immunoSEQ multiplex PCR; TCRdb holds only in-frame clones, not every one. This table holds some 90,000 clones, 80% found once. Input material: PBMCs. The receptors stem from a man aged 45 to 65 in good health and CMV-seropositive.

This clone was observed a handful of times. CDR3 DNA: TGTGCCAGCAGTTACTCAGCGTCTAACTATGGCTACACCTTC. Protein sequence: CASSYSASNYGYTF. The chain carries TRBV6-5 and TRBJ1-2; the D is unclear. The CDR3 has 14 residues. V was trimmed by 0 bases and J by 0 bases, leaving 5 bases between them. Germline-derived CDR1 and CDR2 are MNHEY and SVGAGI.

This rearrangement joins TRBV6-1 to TRBJ1-5; 8 bases are a match to TRBD1. Germline values: CDR1 MNHNS, CDR2 SASEGT. The CDR3 loop spans 14 amino acids. V lost 5 bases to trimming and J lost 5 bases; unmatched junction nucleotides: 5. CDR3 sequence (DNA): TGTGCCAGCAGTTGGGACAGGCGAGATCAGCCCCAGCATTTT. This gives the protein CASSWDRRDQPQHF.

The chain joins TRBV30 to TRBJ1-3, with no clear D. CDR1 and CDR2 (germline): GTSNPN, SVGIG (reference sequence). The CDR3 spans 15 residues. V was cut by 0 bases and J by 0 bases, with 9 bases left in between. The CDR3 is CAWSVRFGSGNTIYF. The CDR3 nucleotides read TGTGCCTGGAGTGTACGGTTTGGCTCTGGAAACACCATATATTTT.

This clone was observed a single time. The rearrangement links TRBV30 to TRBJ2-5, with D possibly being TRBD2 (6 bases). The J call may not be correct, given that the DNA end is closer to TRBJ2-7. The CDR3 extends over 13 amino acids. CDR1 and CDR2 from the germline V gene are GTSNPN and SVGIG (reference sequence). CDR3 nucleotide sequence: TGTGCCTGGAACGCGGGGAGCTCCTACGAGCAGTACTTC. Amino acids: CAWNAGSSYEQYF.

The genes are TRBV11-2 and TRBJ2-3, with 11 bases matching TRBD2. Germline CDR1 is SGHAT and CDR2 is FQNNGV. The CDR3 is made up of 15 amino acids. V gave up 0 bases and J gave up 8 bases; unmatched junction bases: 4. Here the CDR3 DNA reads TGTGCCAGCAGCTTAGAACGTCTAGCGGGGGGTACGCAGTATTTT. It yields the protein CASSLERLAGGTQYF.

On this clone itself: This sample includes further DNA sequences coding for the same CDR3. The chain is built from TRBV5-1 and TRBJ1-1; D is possibly TRBD1 (6 bases). This CDR3 has 14 residues. Trimming pared 4 bases from V and 2 bases from J, leaving 12 bases between. Per the germline V gene, CDR1 is SGHRS and CDR2 is YFSETQ. The DNA of the CDR3 is TGCGCCAGCAGCGGGGGCAGGGTTAACACTGAAGCTTTCTTT. Translation gives CASSGGRVNTEAFF.

This clone appeared a single time. The chain carries TRBV4-2 and TRBJ2-2, with TRBD2 matching over 7 bases. This CDR3 is 15 amino acids long. Germline trimming cut 0 bases from V and 2 bases from J; bases unmatched to any gene: 0. Germline V gives CDR1 LGHNA, CDR2 YNFKEQ. CDR3 nucleotide sequence: TGTGCCAGCAGCCAAGAGACTAGCAACACCGGGGAGCTGTTTTTT. Encoded protein: CASSQETSNTGELFF.

V is TRBV19 and J is TRBJ2-7; the D gene is possibly TRBD2 (6 bases). The CDR3 extends over 16 amino acids. V gave up 0 bases and J gave up 2 bases, with 14 bases separating them. Germline V gene lookup returns CDR1 LNHDA and CDR2 SQIVND (reference sequence). CDR3 coding DNA: TGTGCCAGTAGTATAGATCTGGGGGGTCCCGCCTACGAGCAGTACTTC. It specifies CASSIDLGGPAYEQYF.

This rearrangement joins TRBV7-6 to TRBJ1-4; perhaps TRBD1 as D (6 bases). V shed 10 bases and J shed 5 bases, with 17 bases lying between them. Germline V gene sequence: CDR1 SGHVS, CDR2 FNYEAQ. The CDR3 length is 14 residues. The CDR3 loop is CATAPGVGNEKLFF. CDR3 coding DNA: TGTGCCACCGCCCCAGGGGTGGGAAATGAAAAACTGTTTTTT.

The chain has TRBV29-1 and TRBJ2-1; D gene unclear. The CDR3 is 13 amino acids. Germline CDR1 SQVTM, CDR2 ANQGSEA. V was clipped by 5 bases and J by 3 bases, with 11 bases between them. CDR3 nucleotide sequence: TGCAGCGTTACCTCCGCGGACTACAATGAGCAGTTCTTC. It translates to CSVTSADYNEQFF.

This chain uses TRBV30 with TRBJ1-2; tentative D call: TRBD1 (5 bases). V shed 0 bases and J shed 2 bases, with 19 bases lying between them. The CDR3 is made up of 17 amino acids. The germline V gene has CDR1 GTSNPN and CDR2 SVGIG (reference sequence). CDR3 sequence: CAWSVGQRFSPNYGYTF. The CDR3 DNA reads TGTGCCTGGAGTGTGGGGCAGAGGTTCTCTCCAAACTATGGCTACACCTTC.

This clone was counted a few times. The V gene is TRBV6-5, the J gene TRBJ2-3; 10 bases line up with TRBD2. CDR3 length equals 15 residues. V trimming: 5 bases; J trimming: 7 bases; junction bases outside the gene matches: 9. Per germline, CDR1 MNHEY and CDR2 SVGAGI. CDR3 bases: TGTGCCAGCAGTACGGGACTAGCGACTGGTAATACGCAGTATTTT. Translation: CASSTGLATGNTQYF.

The gene calls are TRBV30 and TRBJ1-2, with no clear D. The CDR3 extends over 13 amino acids. The V end was cut by 0 bases, the J end by 0 bases, with 5 bases between. CDR1 GTSNPN and CDR2 SVGIG come from the germline V gene (reference sequence). In nucleotides, the CDR3 is TGTGCCTGGAGTGTAGAGGCTAACTATGGCTACACCTTC. It translates to CAWSVEANYGYTF.

The V and J genes are TRBV14 and TRBJ2-3; D is ambiguous. V was pared by 4 bases and J by 0 bases, with 11 bases between. CDR1 is SGHDN, CDR2 FVKESK, per germline. The CDR3 covers 15 residues. CDR3 amino acids: CASSRLGTSTDTQYF. CDR3 sequence (DNA): TGTGCCAGCAGCCGTTTGGGCACTAGCACAGATACGCAGTATTTT.

The chain has TRBV5-1 and TRBJ1-1, with TRBD1 identical over 7 bases. Germline V CDR1 and CDR2: SGHRS, YFSETQ. This CDR3 region has 14 residues. The V gene end was trimmed by 0 bases and the J gene end by 4 bases; junction bases not matched to a gene: 3. The CDR3 sequence: CASSLAGGTTEAFF. The CDR3 DNA sequence: TGCGCCAGCAGCTTGGCAGGGGGGACCACTGAAGCTTTCTTT.

On this clone itself: Other DNA sequences in the same sample also yield this CDR3. V is TRBV6-5 and J is TRBJ2-3; a weak D match, TRBD2 (6 bases). The CDR3 spans 16 residues. Germline V gene sequence: CDR1 MNHEY, CDR2 SVGAGI. The germline V and J ends were trimmed by 2 bases and 4 bases, with 16 bases remaining between them. CDR3 in amino acids: CASSYGLDGSADTQYF. The CDR3, as DNA: TGTGCCAGCAGTTACGGGCTGGACGGGAGCGCAGATACGCAGTATTTT.

The chain employs TRBV7-9 and TRBJ2-1, with 7 bases lining up with TRBD2. Losses at the gene ends were 5 bases for V and 1 base for J; bases not matched to a gene: 5. This CDR3 comprises 15 residues. Germline V lookup: CDR1 SEHNR, CDR2 FQNEAQ (reference sequence). The CDR3 loop is CASSLVGGSYNEQFF. The CDR3 DNA is TGTGCCAGCAGCCTAGTGGGAGGGTCCTACAATGAGCAGTTCTTC.

The chain couples TRBV6-5 to TRBJ1-2, with 7 bases lining up with TRBD1. This CDR3 has 15 amino acids. The J segment lost 3 bases and the V segment lost 5 bases, leaving 9 bases of the junction unmatched. Germline assignment: CDR1 MNHEY and CDR2 SVGAGI. The CDR3 nucleotides read TGTGCCAGCAGTCCCGGGCAGACAGGGCACTATGGCTACACCTTC. It codes for CASSPGQTGHYGYTF.

The J gene is TRBJ2-7, the V gene TRBV14; 9 bases are shared with TRBD1. The germline V gene has CDR1 SGHDN and CDR2 FVKESK. CDR3 length: 16 amino acids. J lost 1 base, V lost 0 bases, and 4 bases had no gene match. CDR3 DNA: TGTGCCAGCAGCCAAGATAGGGGGACAGGGTCCTACGAGCAGTACTTC. Amino acid sequence: CASSQDRGTGSYEQYF.

This clone was found once. V usage is TRBV7-6 and J usage is TRBJ2-3, with D unresolved. V lost 3 bases, J lost 0 bases, and 10 bases lay in between. This CDR3 is 15 amino acids long. Germline values: CDR1 SGHVS, CDR2 FNYEAQ. The DNA of the CDR3 is TGTGCCAGCAGCTTGTCGACAATTAGCACAGATACGCAGTATTTT. Protein sequence: CASSLSTISTDTQYF.

V usage is TRBV29-1 and J usage is TRBJ1-2; no reliable D call. This CDR3 has 13 residues. Germline CDR1 and CDR2: SQVTM and ANQGSEA. V lost 1 base, J lost 8 bases, and 14 bases lay in between. CDR3 sequence (DNA): TGCAGCGTTGAAGCCTCCCTCGCGAGAGGCTACACCTTC. Amino acid sequence: CSVEASLARGYTF.

CDR3 protein: CASSPDRGSNQPQHF. CDR3 nucleotides: TGTGCCAGCAGCCCGGACAGGGGTAGCAATCAGCCCCAGCATTTT. The V gene is TRBV5-8, the J gene TRBJ1-5; 9 bases line up with TRBD1. This CDR3 has 15 residues. CDR1 is SGHTS, CDR2 YDEGEE, per germline. The V segment lost 4 bases and the J segment 0 bases; nucleotides outside the gene matches: 2.

Here the CDR3 DNA reads TGTGCTAGTGGTCCGACAGGGGGCAATCAGCCCCAGCATTTT. It is translated as CASGPTGGNQPQHF. This chain links TRBV12-5 with TRBJ1-5, with 8 bases fitting TRBD1. With V trimmed by 5 bases and J by 2 bases, 2 bases remained unmatched. The germline gives CDR1 LGHNT, CDR2 FRNRAP. This CDR3 has 14 amino acids.

CDR3 amino acids: CASQPLGEGDYGYTF. CDR3 nucleotides: TGTGCCAGCCAACCTTTGGGTGAAGGGGACTATGGCTACACCTTC. The V and J genes are TRBV5-6 and TRBJ1-2; possible D gene TRBD1, 5 bases. CDR3 length: 15 amino acids. V shed 7 bases and J shed 3 bases, with 19 bases lying between them. Germline CDR1 is SGHDT and CDR2 is YYEEEE. Drawing the rest from reference TRBV5-6 and TRBJ1-2, the complete variable domain is DAGVTQSPTHLIKTRGQQVTLRCSPKSGHDTVSWYQQALGQGPQFIFQYYEEEERQRGNFPDRFSGHQFPNYSSELNVNALLLGDSALYLCASQPLGEGDYGYTFGSGTRLTVV.

The chain links TRBV11-2 to TRBJ2-3; TRBD2 agrees at 8 bases. The ends lost 1 base at V and 10 bases at J; junction bases unmatched: 13. CDR1 SGHAT and CDR2 FQNNGV come from the germline V gene. The CDR3 runs 16 residues. The CDR3 reads CASSLAGTRNGGAQYF. Written as DNA, the CDR3 is TGTGCCAGCAGCTTAGCGGGGACTAGGAACGGGGGGGCGCAGTATTTT. Full variable domain (missing parts from reference TRBV11-2 and TRBJ2-3): EAGVAQSPRYKIIEKRQSVAFWCNPISGHATLYWYQQILGQGPKLLIQFQNNGVVDDSQLPKDRFSAERLKGVDSTLKIQPAKLEDSAVYLCASSLAGTRNGGAQYFGPGTRLTVL.

Notes on this clone: The junction and the germline gene differ at one end; a read error may be behind it. V and J are TRBV11-2 and TRBJ2-5; a weak D match, TRBD2 (5 bases). Germline-derived CDR1 and CDR2 are SGHAT and FQNNGV. CDR3 length: 15 amino acids. CDR3 protein: CASKSTSGLEEAQYF. CDR3 sequence (DNA): TGTGCCAGCAAATCGACAAGCGGTTTGGAAGAGGCCCAGTACTTC.

The table lists this clone with a few counts. The rearrangement links TRBV19 to TRBJ2-2; TRBD1 might be the D (6 bases). This CDR3 region has 17 residues. Trimming shortened V by 4 bases and J by 1 base, and 16 bases separated the two germline ends. The germline CDR1 and CDR2 sequences are LNHDA and SQIVND (reference sequence). The CDR3 region is CASSTRQENLNTGELFF. CDR3 bases: TGTGCCAGTAGTACACGACAGGAGAACTTGAACACCGGGGAGCTGTTTTTT.

V usage is TRBV27 and J usage is TRBJ2-2, with 8 bases fitting TRBD1. Trimming at V came to 7 bases and at J to 4 bases, leaving 11 bases not matched to a gene. The V gene's germline CDR1 is MNHEY and CDR2 SMNVEV (reference sequence). The CDR3 runs 16 residues. Here the CDR3 reads CASKGGRGLVTGELFF. The CDR3 nucleotides are TGTGCCAGCAAAGGGGGCAGGGGGCTGGTCACCGGGGAGCTGTTTTTT.

The V and J genes are TRBV7-9 and TRBJ1-5; 7 bases line up with TRBD1. CDR3 size: 14 residues. Trimming cost V 5 bases and J 3 bases; bases outside gene matches: 4. Germline-derived CDR1 and CDR2 are SEHNR and FQNEAQ (reference sequence). DNA for the CDR3: TGTGCCAGCAGCGGGGGACAGTACAATCAGCCCCAGCATTTT. Translated: CASSGGQYNQPQHF.

The chain couples TRBV2 to TRBJ2-7, with TRBD2 matching 13 bases. The CDR3 spans 16 residues. V shed 5 bases, J shed 3 bases, and the junction held 7 bases outside the gene matches. Germline CDR1 SNHLY, CDR2 FYNNEI. The CDR3 nucleotides read TGTGCCAGCAGTAGCCAGGGACTAGCGGGAAGCTACGAGCAGTACTTC. Amino acids: CASSSQGLAGSYEQYF.

This clone was seen just once. The gene calls are TRBV19 and TRBJ1-2; D is possibly TRBD1 (5 bases). The CDR3 totals 14 residues. Trimming shortened V by 5 bases and J by 2 bases, and 12 bases separated the two germline ends. The germline V gene has CDR1 LNHDA and CDR2 SQIVND (reference sequence). CDR3: CASSGGIENYGYTF. CDR3 in DNA: TGTGCCAGTAGTGGGGGGATAGAGAACTATGGCTACACCTTC.